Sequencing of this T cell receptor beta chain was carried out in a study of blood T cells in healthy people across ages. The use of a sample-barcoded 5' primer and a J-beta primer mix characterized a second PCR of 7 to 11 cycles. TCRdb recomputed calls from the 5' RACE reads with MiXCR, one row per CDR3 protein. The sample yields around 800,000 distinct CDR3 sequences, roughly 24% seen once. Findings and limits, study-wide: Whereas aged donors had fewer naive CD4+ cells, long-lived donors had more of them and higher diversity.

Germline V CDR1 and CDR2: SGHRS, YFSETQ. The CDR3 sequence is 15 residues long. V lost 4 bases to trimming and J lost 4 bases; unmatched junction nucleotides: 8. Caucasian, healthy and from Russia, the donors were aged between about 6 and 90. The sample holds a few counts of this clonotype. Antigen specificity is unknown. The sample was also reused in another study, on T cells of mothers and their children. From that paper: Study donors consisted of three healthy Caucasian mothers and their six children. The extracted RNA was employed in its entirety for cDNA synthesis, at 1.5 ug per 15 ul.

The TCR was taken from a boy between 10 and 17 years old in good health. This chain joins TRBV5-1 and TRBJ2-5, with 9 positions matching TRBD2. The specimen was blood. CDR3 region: CASSRQAGGRETQYF. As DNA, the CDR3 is TGCGCCAGCAGCAGACAAGCGGGGGGCAGAGAGACCCAGTACTTC.